This T cell receptor (beta chain) stems from a study of blood T cell repertoires in COVID-19. In the study overall: Some COVID-19 samples were acute and others convalescent; all came from the United States, Italy and Spain.

CDR3 size: 16 residues. V trimming: 0 bases; J trimming: 5 bases; junction bases outside the gene matches: 4. The germline V gene has CDR1 MNHEY and CDR2 SMNVEV (reference sequence). As handled by the study authors: For nucleated cells, counts were estimated from reference gene primer amplification. Data came from immunoSEQ multiplex PCR; TCRdb stores just in-frame clones and leaves some out. V, J and clone size reflect that table, while D and trimming were determined from the DNA. The data show about 88,000 clones, roughly 87% seen once. The rearrangement uses TRBV27 and TRBJ1-6; 7 nucleotides match TRBD1. The sequence came from a male donor with acute or convalescent COVID-19. Sequencing was performed on peripheral blood. The CDR3 nucleotides are TGTGCCAGCAGTTTATCGCAGGGACAGAATAATTCACCCCTCCACTTT. It encodes CASSLSQGQNNSPLHF.